The 21 T cell receptor beta chains below come from one sample, sequenced in a study of blood T cell repertoires in COVID-19. Data came from immunoSEQ multiplex PCR; TCRdb stores just in-frame clones and leaves some out. Of just under 60,000 clones in the sample, approximately 86% were seen once. The material sequenced was peripheral blood. The receptors derive from a human donor with active COVID-19. The donor label of this sample is uncertain.

The chain employs TRBV6-5 and TRBJ1-1; D is perhaps TRBD1 (5 bases). The CDR3 is made up of 14 amino acids. Per germline, CDR1 MNHEY and CDR2 SVGAGI. The V and J ends lost 0 bases and 2 bases respectively, with 7 bases between them. The CDR3 region is CASSYSTVNTEAFF. CDR3 bases: TGTGCCAGCAGTTACTCGACAGTAAACACTGAAGCTTTCTTT.

The chain recombines TRBV2 with TRBJ1-5, with TRBD1 identical over 8 bases. Unmatched junction bases numbered 4, after V lost 6 bases and J lost 0 bases. This CDR3 has 15 residues. Looked up from germline, CDR1 is SNHLY and CDR2 is FYNNEI. DNA for the CDR3: TGTGCCAGCAGGCCAACAGGGGGTAGCAATCAGCCCCAGCATTTT. Amino acids: CASRPTGGSNQPQHF.

V usage is TRBV9 and J usage is TRBJ2-5; 11 bases fit TRBD2. There are 19 residues in the CDR3. Germline loops: CDR1 SGDLS, CDR2 YYNGEE. The trim removed 3 bases at V and 3 bases at J, leaving 16 bases unmatched. CDR3 nucleotides: TGTGCCAGCAGCGCCCCCGGGACTAGCGGAGGACGATTAGAAGAGACCCAGTACTTC. Translated: CASSAPGTSGGRLEETQYF.

The chain recombines TRBV6-5 with TRBJ1-5; possible D gene TRBD1, 5 bases. Germline-derived CDR1 and CDR2 are MNHEY and SVGAGI. The V end lost 6 bases, the J end lost 0 bases, and 12 bases lay between the germline ends. The CDR3 is made up of 15 amino acids. The DNA for the CDR3 is TGTGCCAGCAGCGCCGGGGGATATAGCAATCAGCCCCAGCATTTT. Amino acid sequence: CASSAGGYSNQPQHF.

The chain recombines TRBV7-9 with TRBJ1-2, with TRBD1 identical over 7 bases. Germline V gene lookup returns CDR1 SEHNR and CDR2 FQNEAQ (reference sequence). Losses at the gene ends were 1 base for V and 3 bases for J; bases not matched to a gene: 2. This CDR3 comprises 14 residues. CDR3 nucleotides: TGTGCCAGCAGCTTAGATCAGGGGGACTATGGCTACACCTTC. Encoded protein: CASSLDQGDYGYTF.

This rearrangement joins TRBV20-1 to TRBJ1-1, with TRBD1 matching 9 bases. The CDR3 contains 14 residues. V was pared by 5 bases and J by 6 bases, with 10 bases of the junction left unmatched. Germline V gives CDR1 DFQATT, CDR2 SNEGSKA (reference sequence). The CDR3 region is CSAGGTGNDPEAFF. CDR3 DNA: TGCAGTGCTGGTGGGACAGGGAACGACCCTGAAGCTTTCTTT.

With respect to this clone: An end of the junction differs from the germline gene, which may be a read error. V usage is TRBV6-4 and J usage is TRBJ1-1, with a possible D match to TRBD1 (6 bases). Germline CDR1 and CDR2: MRHNA and SNTAGT. The CDR3 has 17 residues. Here the CDR3 reads CASSGDATGLRWTPMPF. DNA of the CDR3: TGTGCCAGCAGTGGGGACGCCACAGGGCTTAGGTGGACACCCATGCCGTTT.

The V and J genes are TRBV7-2 and TRBJ2-7; TRBD2 aligns across 8 bases. CDR3 length equals 14 residues. Looked up from germline, CDR1 is SGHTA and CDR2 is FQGNSA. V dropped 2 bases and J dropped 5; count of bases not matched to a gene: 5. This CDR3 reads CASSLFSSGNEQYF. In nucleotides, the CDR3 is TGTGCCAGCAGCTTATTTAGTAGCGGGAACGAGCAGTACTTC.

The gene calls are TRBV20-1 and TRBJ2-1; 7 bases align to TRBD2. Germline values: CDR1 DFQATT, CDR2 SNEGSKA (reference sequence). The CDR3 consists of 14 residues. The ends lost 6 bases at V and 1 base at J; junction bases unmatched: 6. The CDR3 loop is CSASPSGSYNEQFF. The CDR3 DNA reads TGCAGTGCCAGTCCTAGCGGTTCCTACAATGAGCAGTTCTTC.

The CDR3 sequence: CASLEGTPWGYTF. CDR3 bases: TGTGCCAGCCTTGAGGGAACCCCCTGGGGCTACACCTTC. The chain uses TRBV2 and TRBJ1-2; no definite D call. CDR3 length equals 13 residues. Trimming removed 8 bases at V and 8 bases at J, with 18 bases between. CDR1 and CDR2 from the germline V gene are SNHLY and FYNNEI.

This clone appeared a few times. The chain employs TRBV2 and TRBJ1-5, with 9 bases that match TRBD1. V lost 7 bases to trimming and J lost 3 bases; unmatched junction nucleotides: 7. Germline V CDR1 and CDR2: SNHLY, FYNNEI. The CDR3 extends over 15 amino acids. The CDR3 DNA follows: TGTGCCAGCACCATGGGACAGGGCGACAATCAGCCCCAGCATTTT. As protein: CASTMGQGDNQPQHF. Looking up the rest from reference TRBV2 and TRBJ1-5 gives the full variable domain: EPEVTQTPSHQVTQMGQEVILRCVPISNHLYFYWYRQILGQKVEFLVSFYNNEISEKSEIFDDQFSVERPDGSNFTLKIRSTKLEDSAMYFCASTMGQGDNQPQHFGDGTRLSIL.

This sequence joins TRBV3-1 (or the pseudogene TRBV3-2) and TRBJ2-7; 12 bases fit TRBD2. After removal of 4 bases from V and 3 bases from J, the junction contained 4 bases not matched to a gene. This CDR3 comprises 15 residues. The germline V gene has CDR1 LGHDT and CDR2 YNNKEL (reference sequence). CDR3: CASSPRLAGDYEQYF. CDR3 nucleotide sequence: TGTGCCAGCAGCCCGAGACTAGCGGGAGACTACGAGCAGTACTTC.

This rearrangement joins TRBV5-4 to TRBJ2-7; 11 bases match TRBD2. V lost 2 bases, J lost 0 bases, and 1 base stayed unmatched. Germline V lookup: CDR1 SGHNT, CDR2 YYREEE (reference sequence). This CDR3 contains 15 residues. The DNA of the CDR3 is TGTGCCAGCAGCTTCGGGACTAGCGGCTCCTACGAGCAGTACTTC. As protein: CASSFGTSGSYEQYF.

CDR3 nucleotides: TGTGCCAGCAGCTCCCTCCCCGGCGGGAGCTACGAGCAGTACTTC. This sequence encodes CASSSLPGGSYEQYF. The chain links TRBV7-2 to TRBJ2-7, with 7 nucleotides matching TRBD2. Germline V gene lookup returns CDR1 SGHTA and CDR2 FQGNSA. The junction had 9 bases not matched to a gene; V was cut back by 4 bases and J by 3 bases. This CDR3 comprises 15 residues.

The chain uses TRBV5-1 and TRBJ2-7; D not certain. Deletions cut 0 bases from V and 9 bases from J, with 13 bases between. Per the germline V gene, CDR1 is SGHRS and CDR2 is YFSETQ. The CDR3 spans 13 residues. CDR3 sequence reads: CASSLEVGLRQYF. CDR3 DNA sequence: TGCGCCAGCAGCTTGGAAGTGGGCCTGAGGCAGTACTTC.

This clone has a handful of counts. V is TRBV7-2 and J is TRBJ1-2; the D gene is possibly TRBD1 (5 bases). CDR3 length: 15 amino acids. The germline gives CDR1 SGHTA, CDR2 FQGNSA. V lost 8 bases and J lost 6, with 22 bases in between. The CDR3 coding sequence is TGTGCCAGCCACCGGGGGGGGTCAATCATGAATGGCTACACCTTC. This translates into CASHRGGSIMNGYTF.

Here the CDR3 DNA reads TGTGCCAGTAGTCCCGACAGAAACTATGGCTACACCTTC. As protein: CASSPDRNYGYTF. The rearrangement uses TRBV19 and TRBJ1-2; D is perhaps TRBD1 (5 bases). Germline V lookup: CDR1 LNHDA, CDR2 SQIVND (reference sequence). The CDR3 contains 13 residues. V was clipped by 5 bases and J by 2 bases, with 9 bases between them.

This clone appeared a single time. The chain combines TRBV3-1 (or the pseudogene TRBV3-2) with TRBJ1-1; D unclear. This CDR3 has 14 residues. Germline loops: CDR1 LGHDT, CDR2 YNNKEL (reference sequence). V dropped 8 bases and J dropped 4 bases, with 17 bases sitting between them. The CDR3 spells CASQPGNLGTEAFF. The DNA of the CDR3 is TGTGCCAGCCAACCGGGGAATCTAGGCACTGAAGCTTTCTTT.

The sample holds a few counts of this clone. The rearrangement links TRBV4-1 to TRBJ2-1, with 10 bases lining up with TRBD2. J gave up 6 bases and V 1 base, and 12 bases lay outside the gene matches. The CDR3 contains 18 residues. Germline assignment: CDR1 MGHRA and CDR2 YSYEKL. This chain's CDR3 is CASSQVIQRGGGPNEQFF. CDR3 DNA sequence: TGCGCCAGCAGCCAAGTGATCCAGCGGGGGGGAGGACCCAATGAGCAGTTCTTC.

The table lists this clone with a few counts. The chain couples TRBV2 to TRBJ2-5; D unclear. This CDR3 has 12 residues. From germline, CDR1 is SNHLY and CDR2 FYNNEI. Trimming removed 2 bases at V and 2 bases at J, with 3 bases between. The CDR3 nucleotides are TGTGCCAGCAGTGAACAGCAAGAGACCCAGTACTTC. This codes for CASSEQQETQYF.

The J gene is TRBJ2-2, the V gene TRBV5-1; no firm D call. Germline V gives CDR1 SGHRS, CDR2 YFSETQ. The CDR3 covers 13 residues. V lost 1 base to trimming and J lost 4 bases, with 5 bases between them. The CDR3: CASSLTGTGELFF. CDR3 nucleotide sequence: TGCGCCAGCAGCTTGACGGGCACCGGGGAGCTGTTTTTT.